Shown below are 15 T cell receptor beta chains from a single sample sequenced in a study of blood T cells in healthy people across ages. Sample-barcoded 5' priming and a J-beta primer mix drove a second PCR of about 6 to 11 cycles. TCRdb reanalysed the 5' RACE reads using MiXCR and keeps one entry per CDR3 protein. The table lists 1.5 million to 2 million distinct CDR3 sequences, roughly 52% of them singletons. Sequencing was performed on blood. These TCRs come from a woman aged 40 to 50 in good health.

The chain joins TRBV20-1 to TRBJ1-4; tentative D call: TRBD1 (5 bases). Germline values: CDR1 DFQATT, CDR2 SNEGSKA (reference sequence). The CDR3 loop spans 14 amino acids. V was clipped by 6 bases and J by 3 bases, with 14 bases between them. CDR3 nucleotide sequence: TGCAGTGCCCGGGACGGCCTCTCTAATGAAAAACTGTTTTTT. It codes for CSARDGLSNEKLFF.

This clonotype came up a few times. The chain is built from TRBV4-2 and TRBJ2-3; tentatively, D is TRBD2 (6 bases). With 3 bases removed from V and 11 bases from J, the gap between germline ends came to 15 bases. Per germline, CDR1 LGHNA and CDR2 YNFKEQ. The CDR3 loop spans 13 amino acids. CDR3 residues: CASSQLLLGLQYF. CDR3 sequence (DNA): TGTGCCAGCAGCCAGCTCTTATTGGGACTGCAGTATTTT.

This clonotype has more than one count but fewer than ten. The rearrangement joins TRBV7-9 to TRBJ2-7, with a possible D match to TRBD1 (5 bases). The CDR3 totals 14 residues. CDR1 and CDR2 from the germline V gene are SEHNR and FQNEAQ (reference sequence). Trimming removed 5 bases from V and 0 bases from J, with 11 bases in between. The CDR3 DNA reads TGTGCCAGCAGCCCGGACACACGCTCCTACGAGCAGTACTTC. Its translation is CASSPDTRSYEQYF.

V and J are TRBV20-1 and TRBJ2-1; TRBD2 matches at 7 bases. J lost 7 bases, V lost 6 bases, and 12 bases had no gene match. CDR1 and CDR2 from the germline V gene are DFQATT and SNEGSKA (reference sequence). This CDR3 contains 14 residues. CDR3 DNA: TGCAGTGCGGGAGGGACCGGTCCTGGAAATGAGCAGTTCTTC. This sequence encodes CSAGGTGPGNEQFF.

The table lists this clonotype with a few counts. The rearrangement uses TRBV27 and TRBJ1-2; TRBD1 might be the D (6 bases). V lost 3 bases and J lost 5, with 13 bases in between. Germline CDR1 and CDR2: MNHEY and SMNVEV (reference sequence). The CDR3 has 14 amino acids. The CDR3 sequence: CASSFKGGVYGYTF. CDR3 DNA: TGTGCCAGCAGTTTTAAGGGGGGAGTTTATGGCTACACCTTC.

The DNA of the CDR3 is TGTGCCACCAGCCACCCCCGGGAGACTAGCGGTAGTTGGGGGACCCAGTACTTC. Amino acids: CATSHPRETSGSWGTQYF. The chain couples TRBV15 to TRBJ2-5; TRBD2 matches at 9 bases. Unmatched junction bases numbered 20, after V lost 5 bases and J lost 7 bases. Germline CDR1 reads LNHNV; CDR2 reads YYDKDF (reference sequence). The CDR3 loop spans 18 amino acids. Full variable domain (rest looked up from reference TRBV15 and TRBJ2-5): DAMVIQNPRYQVTQFGKPVTLSCSQTLNHNVMYWYQQKSSQAPKLLFHYYDKDFNNEADTPDNFQSRRPNTSFCFLDIRSPGLGDTAMYLCATSHPRETSGSWGTQYFGPGTRLLVL.

This clonotype was counted only a few times. The chain joins TRBV3-1 to TRBJ2-7, with 9 bases identical to TRBD2. The CDR3 is 15 residues long. V lost 1 base and J lost 6; bases outside the gene matches: 7. Germline V gene sequence: CDR1 LGHDT, CDR2 YNNKEL (reference sequence). The CDR3 loop reads CASSQGGLAKGEQYF. In DNA, the CDR3 is TGTGCCAGCAGCCAAGGCGGACTAGCGAAAGGCGAGCAGTACTTC.

The V gene is TRBV2, the J gene TRBJ1-1; no firm D call. CDR3 length: 13 amino acids. V was shortened by 3 bases and J by 1 base, with 6 bases between the two germline ends. CDR1 is SNHLY and CDR2 is FYNNEI in the germline V gene. The CDR3 coding sequence is TGTGCCAGCAGTGACGCCGAGAACACTGAAGCTTTCTTT. Residues: CASSDAENTEAFF.

Here the CDR3 reads CATSDPNRGGNEQFF. The DNA for the CDR3 is TGTGCCACCAGTGATCCGAACAGGGGAGGCAATGAGCAGTTCTTC. The chain links TRBV24-1 to TRBJ2-1; D might be TRBD1 (7 bases). This CDR3 is built from 15 residues. From germline, CDR1 is KGHDR and CDR2 SFDVKD. Trimming pared 3 bases from V and 6 bases from J, leaving 14 bases between.

The chain is built from TRBV28 and TRBJ1-2; D remains unclear. The CDR3 is made up of 16 amino acids. Germline V gene lookup returns CDR1 MDHEN and CDR2 SYDVKM. Deletions cut 1 base from V and 4 bases from J, with 16 bases between. The CDR3 region has the DNA TGTGCCAGCAGTTTATTGGTGGCTCTCTCGGGCTATGGCTACACCTTC. Its translation: CASSLLVALSGYGYTF.

The V call is TRBV6-5, the J call TRBJ2-7, with 7 positions matching TRBD1. The CDR3 runs 16 residues. CDR1 is MNHEY and CDR2 is SVGAGI in the germline V gene. V gave up 0 bases and J gave up 0 bases; unmatched junction bases: 5. The CDR3 region is CASSYSTGTYSYEQYF. CDR3 coding DNA: TGTGCCAGCAGTTACTCGACAGGGACCTACTCCTACGAGCAGTACTTC.

The chain links TRBV4-3 to TRBJ2-7; perhaps D is TRBD1 or TRBD2 (6 bases each). The ends were cut back, 1 base at V and 2 bases at J, with 12 bases in the middle. This CDR3 is built from 15 residues. Germline CDR1 and CDR2: LGHNA and YSLEER. DNA for the CDR3: TGCGCCAGCAGCCAAGTGATGGGGGGCCCCTACGAGCAGTACTTC. Amino acid sequence: CASSQVMGGPYEQYF.

This chain joins TRBV11-3 and TRBJ2-5; D is perhaps TRBD2 (5 bases). The CDR3 is made up of 13 amino acids. In germline, CDR1 is SGHNT, CDR2 YENEEA. The ends were cut back, 1 base at V and 7 bases at J, with 10 bases in the middle. Written as DNA, the CDR3 is TGTGCCAGCAGCTTAGGCCCTCGGGGGACCCAGTACTTC. Protein: CASSLGPRGTQYF.

This clonotype was seen a handful of times. A much more abundant neighbour one base away suggests this may be a read error. The CDR3, as DNA: TGTGCCAGCAGCCAAGATTGGGACTCCACCTACAATGAGCAGTACTTC. Its protein is CASSQDWDSTYNEQYF. V is TRBV4-2 and J is TRBJ2-1; tentative D call: TRBD2 (6 bases). Judging by the DNA end, TRBJ2-7 fits better; the J call may be wrong. The CDR3 extends over 16 amino acids. CDR1 LGHNA and CDR2 YNFKEQ come from the germline V gene.

The chain combines TRBV20-1 with TRBJ2-4; 11 bases are shared with TRBD1. The DNA end favors TRBJ2-7, so the J call may be wrong. CDR3 size: 14 residues. CDR1 is DFQATT and CDR2 is SNEGSKA in the germline V gene (reference sequence). The CDR3 here is CSAKGQGVHYEQYF. For the CDR3, the DNA is TGCAGTGCTAAGGGACAGGGGGTCCACTACGAGCAGTACTTC.